These 16 T cell receptor beta chains were sequenced from one sample in a study of blood T cell repertoires in COVID-19. Assay used: immunoSEQ multiplex PCR; TCRdb lists only in-frame clones, some missing. Of hundreds of thousands of clones detected, just over 85% appear once; the ten largest clones hold 3.5% to 4%. Sequencing input: PBMCs or T cells enriched from blood (not recorded which). The receptor set was obtained from a middle-aged woman with acute COVID-19.

The chain is built from TRBV19 and TRBJ2-1; a weak D match, TRBD2 (5 bases). V lost 4 bases, J lost 1 base, and 14 bases lay in between. The germline V gene has CDR1 LNHDA and CDR2 SQIVND (reference sequence). The CDR3 consists of 16 residues. The CDR3 here is CASSSTSGFSYNEQFF. DNA for the CDR3: TGTGCCAGTAGTAGTACTAGTGGTTTTTCCTACAATGAGCAGTTCTTC.

The V gene is TRBV7-3, the J gene TRBJ2-1; 8 nucleotides match TRBD2. CDR1 and CDR2 from the germline V gene are SGHTA and FQGTGA. The CDR3 consists of 18 residues. V shed 2 bases and J 7 bases; nucleotides not matched to a gene: 16. The CDR3 spells CASSLQPAGAGVRNEQFF. The CDR3 nucleotides read TGTGCCAGCAGCTTACAGCCCGCCGGAGCGGGAGTGAGGAATGAGCAGTTCTTC.

This clone appeared a few times. The chain uses TRBV10-3 and TRBJ2-7; TRBD1 agrees at 9 bases. V dropped 7 bases and J dropped 2; count of bases not matched to a gene: 6. Germline CDR1 and CDR2: ENHRY and SYGVKD. CDR3 size: 14 residues. The CDR3 coding sequence is TGTGCCATCACCTTCGGACAGGGGCCCTACGAGCAGTACTTC. Protein product: CAITFGQGPYEQYF.

With respect to this clone: Germline is not matched at one junction end, which may reflect a read error. The rearrangement uses TRBV5-1 and TRBJ1-1, with TRBD1 matching over 10 bases. The germline gives CDR1 SGHRS, CDR2 YFSETQ. The CDR3 totals 13 residues. CDR3 sequence: CASWGGQGTGAFF. CDR3 DNA sequence: TGCGCCAGCTGGGGGGGACAGGGGACTGGAGCTTTCTTT.

The V gene is TRBV2, the J gene TRBJ1-4; TRBD1 agrees at 8 bases. The CDR3 has 15 residues. Trimming removed 7 bases from V and 5 bases from J; junction bases left unmatched: 9. In germline, CDR1 is SNHLY, CDR2 FYNNEI. CDR3 nucleotides: TGTGCCAGCACCGCAGGGGGCTTCCCAAATGAAAAACTGTTTTTT. It yields the protein CASTAGGFPNEKLFF.

This chain connects TRBV9 to TRBJ2-1; TRBD1 matches at 9 bases. J was trimmed by 7 bases and V by 0 bases; bases with no gene match: 5. The CDR3 is 15 residues long. Per the germline V gene, CDR1 is SGDLS and CDR2 is YYNGEE. The CDR3 region has the DNA TGTGCCAGCAGCGTAGTGGGACAGGGTGGGAATGAGCAGTTCTTC. Translating gives CASSVVGQGGNEQFF.

This clone was detected once. This chain joins TRBV28 and TRBJ2-1, with 7 nucleotides matching TRBD1. With 7 bases clipped from V and 8 bases from J, the junction kept 17 bases outside the gene matches. The length of the CDR3 is 16 residues. Per germline, CDR1 MDHEN and CDR2 SYDVKM. CDR3 in amino acids: CASIQLGGGGADEQFF. CDR3 nucleotides: TGTGCCAGCATTCAACTAGGGGGCGGAGGTGCCGATGAGCAGTTCTTC.

The V gene is TRBV28, the J gene TRBJ1-5; the match to TRBD1 covers 7 bases. CDR1 is MDHEN and CDR2 is SYDVKM in the germline V gene. This CDR3 spans 15 amino acids. V shed 6 bases and J 1 base; nucleotides not matched to a gene: 6. CDR3: CASRIQGTSNQPQHF. The CDR3 nucleotides are TGTGCCAGCAGAATACAGGGGACGAGCAATCAGCCCCAGCATTTT.

V is TRBV2 and J is TRBJ2-7; TRBD2 aligns across 7 bases. The CDR3 spans 13 residues. J gave up 4 bases and V 9 bases, and 9 bases lay outside the gene matches. The V gene's germline CDR1 is SNHLY and CDR2 FYNNEI. The CDR3 reads CASLQAGTYEQYF. As DNA, the CDR3 is TGTGCCAGTCTCCAAGCGGGAACGTACGAGCAGTACTTC.

The chain couples TRBV9 to TRBJ2-7; D perhaps matches TRBD2 (6 bases). The CDR3 runs to 12 residues. Germline assignment: CDR1 SGDLS and CDR2 YYNGEE. V lost 3 bases and J lost 7, with 11 bases in between. The CDR3, as DNA: TGTGCCAGCAGCGGACTAGTAGGGGAGCAGTACTTC. This gives the protein CASSGLVGEQYF.

The J gene is TRBJ2-1, the V gene TRBV19; 7 nucleotides match TRBD2. The CDR3 is 18 residues long. V trimming: 0 bases; J trimming: 7 bases; junction bases outside the gene matches: 15. CDR1 is LNHDA, CDR2 SQIVND, per germline (reference sequence). For the CDR3, the DNA is TGTGCCAGTAGTATAGACGGCCGAGGAGCGGGATTAGGGAATGAGCAGTTCTTC. Protein product: CASSIDGRGAGLGNEQFF.

The gene calls are TRBV2 and TRBJ1-1; 7 bases fit TRBD1. Looked up from germline, CDR1 is SNHLY and CDR2 is FYNNEI. The CDR3 is made up of 16 amino acids. J gave up 1 base and V 1 base, and 6 bases lay outside the gene matches. CDR3 residues: CASSEERGQANTEAFF. The CDR3 DNA reads TGTGCCAGCAGTGAAGAGAGGGGGCAGGCGAACACTGAAGCTTTCTTT.

The V call is TRBV19, the J call TRBJ1-1; perhaps TRBD1 as D (5 bases). This CDR3 comprises 14 residues. Between the trimmed V and J ends, which lost 4 bases and 6 bases, there was a span of 15 bases. CDR1 is LNHDA and CDR2 is SQIVND in the germline V gene (reference sequence). As DNA, the CDR3 is TGTGCCAGTAGTACGGGGACTGGACCCGCTGAAGCTTTCTTT. This codes for CASSTGTGPAEAFF.

The gene calls are TRBV15 and TRBJ1-4, with D uncertain. CDR3 length: 16 amino acids. From germline, CDR1 is LNHNV and CDR2 YYDKDF (reference sequence). Trimming removed 1 base from V and 0 bases from J, with 9 bases in between. The CDR3 region is CATSRGGMATNEKLFF. The CDR3 region has the DNA TGTGCCACCAGCAGAGGAGGGATGGCAACTAATGAAAAACTGTTTTTT.

The chain has TRBV28 and TRBJ1-2, with 10 bases fitting TRBD1. With 4 bases clipped from V and 4 bases from J, the junction kept 9 bases outside the gene matches. Per the germline V gene, CDR1 is MDHEN and CDR2 is SYDVKM. The CDR3 has 16 residues. The CDR3 coding sequence is TGTGCCAGCAGTTCCCCCGGGACAGGGGTGGGCTATGGCTACACCTTC. Its protein is CASSSPGTGVGYGYTF.

V gene TRBV11-2 combines with J gene TRBJ2-3; tentatively, D is TRBD2 (5 bases). Germline loops: CDR1 SGHAT, CDR2 FQNNGV. This CDR3 contains 14 residues. The germline V and J ends were trimmed by 4 bases and 4 bases, with 12 bases remaining between them. This CDR3 reads CASSSGPRADTQYF. The CDR3, as DNA: TGTGCCAGCAGCTCCGGGCCGAGGGCAGATACGCAGTATTTT.